One T cell receptor (beta chain) is described in this entry. This record comes from a study of cytomegalovirus exposure and HLA in healthy donors. Sequencing used immunoSEQ multiplex PCR; TCRdb keeps in-frame clones, though not all of them. The table records about 60,000 clones, 90% to 97% of them present only once. This receptor was taken from a man aged 18-30 years in good health and CMV-seronegative. The sample consisted of PBMCs.

CDR3 amino acids: CASSVRAGLYYGYTF. The CDR3 DNA follows: TGTGCCAGCAGCGTAAGGGCGGGGCTCTACTATGGCTACACCTTC. The V gene is TRBV9, the J gene TRBJ1-2, with a tentative D call TRBD1 (5 bases). Trimming removed 1 base from V and 3 bases from J, with 13 bases in between. Germline CDR1 reads SGDLS; CDR2 reads YYNGEE. The CDR3 contains 15 residues.